The 19 T cell receptor beta chains presented below share a single source sample, sequenced in a study of T cell responses to AZD1222 COVID-19 vaccine. This table comes from immunoSEQ multiplex PCR, and its TCRdb copy is limited to in-frame clones, with some not included. The sample lists about 150,000 clones; about 95% were seen once. Specimen: peripheral blood, collected on day 0 of AZD1222 vaccination. Receptors were obtained from an adult in good health.

This clone was seen only once. V gene TRBV28 combines with J gene TRBJ1-2; TRBD1 aligns across 8 bases. From germline, CDR1 is MDHEN and CDR2 SYDVKM. The junction had 0 bases not matched to a gene; V was cut back by 4 bases and J by 2 bases. The CDR3 is made up of 13 amino acids. CDR3 region: CASSSGGNYGYTF. DNA of the CDR3: TGTGCCAGCAGTTCAGGGGGCAACTATGGCTACACCTTC.

The chain joins TRBV12-3 or TRBV12-4 to TRBJ2-2; tentative D call: TRBD2 (5 bases). The CDR3 loop spans 13 amino acids. V dropped 5 bases and J dropped 11 bases, with 15 bases sitting between them. CDR3 residues: CASSPTGSFELFF. CDR3 bases: TGTGCCAGCAGTCCGACTGGGAGTTTCGAGCTGTTTTTT.

V is TRBV10-3 and J is TRBJ2-2; TRBD1 agrees at 7 bases. V lost 5 bases, J lost 6 bases, and 0 bases stayed unmatched. The CDR3 spans 12 residues. The germline CDR1 and CDR2 sequences are ENHRY and SYGVKD. CDR3 residues: CAISTGAGELFF. DNA for the CDR3: TGTGCCATCAGTACAGGGGCCGGGGAGCTGTTTTTT.

The chain carries TRBV7-9 and TRBJ2-1, with D uncertain. The CDR3 spans 12 residues. V lost 3 bases and J 8 bases, leaving 8 bases between the germline ends. From germline, CDR1 is SEHNR and CDR2 FQNEAQ (reference sequence). The chain's CDR3 is CASSFSMHEQFF. The CDR3 DNA is TGTGCCAGCAGCTTTAGCATGCATGAGCAGTTCTTC.

V is TRBV5-4 and J is TRBJ2-3; TRBD2 agrees at 9 bases. The V gene end was trimmed by 0 bases and the J gene end by 3 bases; junction bases not matched to a gene: 8. From germline, CDR1 is SGHNT and CDR2 YYREEE (reference sequence). The CDR3 has 17 amino acids. In DNA form, the CDR3 reads TGTGCCAGCAGCTTGGATCTTCGCGGGGGGGCGACAGATACGCAGTATTTT. Translation gives CASSLDLRGGATDTQYF.

The chain carries TRBV6-5 and TRBJ1-5, with TRBD1 matching over 9 bases. Germline V lookup: CDR1 MNHEY, CDR2 SVGAGI. This CDR3 contains 14 residues. V lost 10 bases and J lost 6; bases outside the gene matches: 10. Written as DNA, the CDR3 is TGTGCCACGACATCACAGGGGGCCGGTCAGCCCCAGCATTTT. Protein product: CATTSQGAGQPQHF.

This chain links TRBV19 with TRBJ1-2; 9 bases align to TRBD1. This CDR3 spans 14 amino acids. V was pared by 9 bases and J by 5 bases, with 10 bases of the junction left unmatched. Germline loops: CDR1 LNHDA, CDR2 SQIVND (reference sequence). CDR3: CASTTGGEGYGYTF. The CDR3 region has the DNA TGTGCCAGCACTACAGGGGGCGAGGGATATGGCTACACCTTC.

The CDR3 DNA is TGTGCTAGTGGTTTGAGCGGCACCGGGGAGCTGTTTTTT. Translation gives CASGLSGTGELFF. The chain employs TRBV12-5 and TRBJ2-2, with D possibly TRBD2 on 5 matching bases. Trimming removed 2 bases from V and 4 bases from J, with 5 bases in between. The length of the CDR3 is 13 residues. Per germline, CDR1 LGHNT and CDR2 FRNRAP. Based on the CDR3 plus reference TRBV12-5 and TRBJ2-2, the full variable domain is DARVTQTPRHKVTEMGQEVTMRCQPILGHNTVFWYRQTMMQGLELLAYFRNRAPLDDSGMPKDRFSAEMPDATLATLKIQPSEPRDSAVYFCASGLSGTGELFFGEGSRLTVL.

The J gene is TRBJ2-5, the V gene TRBV2; D is possibly TRBD2 (6 bases). This CDR3 is built from 11 residues. Trimming took 5 bases from V and 9 from J, leaving 10 bases between them. The germline gives CDR1 SNHLY, CDR2 FYNNEI. This CDR3 reads CASSTSTAQYF. The CDR3 DNA is TGTGCCAGCAGTACTAGCACGGCCCAGTACTTC. The variable domain in full, with the rest retrieved from reference TRBV2 and TRBJ2-5, is EPEVTQTPSHQVTQMGQEVILRCVPISNHLYFYWYRQILGQKVEFLVSFYNNEISEKSEIFDDQFSVERPDGSNFTLKIRSTKLEDSAMYFCASSTSTAQYFGPGTRLLVL.

The chain is built from TRBV14 and TRBJ2-2; D not resolved. Germline V lookup: CDR1 SGHDN, CDR2 FVKESK. This CDR3 contains 16 residues. The V and J ends lost 2 bases and 4 bases respectively, with 14 bases between them. The CDR3: CASSQLGIRFTGELFF. The CDR3, as DNA: TGTGCCAGCAGCCAACTAGGGATTAGATTCACCGGGGAGCTGTTTTTT.

The chain recombines TRBV18 with TRBJ2-7, with D possibly being TRBD1 or TRBD2 (6 bases each). Germline CDR1 and CDR2: KGHSH and LQKENI. CDR3 size: 13 residues. V lost 6 bases, J lost 5 bases, and 14 bases lay in between. DNA of the CDR3: TGTGCCAGCTCTCCCTGGGGGGCCGACGAGCAGTACGTC. Protein: CASSPWGADEQYV.

The chain joins TRBV5-4 to TRBJ2-5, with TRBD2 identical over 7 bases. V trimming: 3 bases; J trimming: 4 bases; junction bases outside the gene matches: 18. In germline, CDR1 is SGHNT, CDR2 YYREEE (reference sequence). This CDR3 region has 18 residues. CDR3 amino acids: CASSWGMGWGRERETQYF. CDR3 sequence (DNA): TGTGCCAGCAGCTGGGGGATGGGCTGGGGGAGGGAACGAGAGACCCAGTACTTC.

The CDR3 protein is CASSFNSYNSPLHF. As DNA, the CDR3 is TGTGCCAGCAGTTTTAACTCCTATAATTCACCCCTCCACTTT. The chain recombines TRBV6-5 with TRBJ1-6, with D unresolved. CDR3 length: 14 amino acids. Germline V lookup: CDR1 MNHEY, CDR2 SVGAGI. V was cut by 4 bases and J by 0 bases, with 4 bases left in between.

The rearrangement links TRBV19 to TRBJ1-2; 9 bases match TRBD1. This CDR3 comprises 17 residues. The germline V gene has CDR1 LNHDA and CDR2 SQIVND (reference sequence). Unmatched junction bases numbered 14, after V lost 5 bases and J lost 4 bases. The CDR3 DNA follows: TGTGCCAGTAGTCCTCCGGGACAGGGATCAGCGGTCTATGGCTACACCTTC. It encodes CASSPPGQGSAVYGYTF.

The genes are TRBV5-1 and TRBJ1-6; possibly TRBD1 for D (6 bases). The CDR3 totals 15 residues. Deletions cut 2 bases from V and 10 bases from J, with 16 bases between. Germline values: CDR1 SGHRS, CDR2 YFSETQ. The CDR3 here is CASSLFGGDGSPLHF. Here the CDR3 DNA reads TGCGCCAGCAGCTTATTTGGGGGCGACGGGTCACCCCTCCACTTT.

The chain carries TRBV9 and TRBJ2-3; D might be TRBD2 (6 bases). The germline V and J ends were trimmed by 4 bases and 1 base, with 10 bases remaining between them. The CDR3 is made up of 14 amino acids. The germline gives CDR1 SGDLS, CDR2 YYNGEE. The CDR3 sequence is CASSPGTGTDTQYF. In DNA, the CDR3 is TGTGCCAGCAGCCCCGGGACTGGCACAGATACGCAGTATTTT.

The rearrangement joins TRBV24-1 to TRBJ1-2; 7 nucleotides agree with TRBD1. Germline CDR1 KGHDR, CDR2 SFDVKD. Trimming cost V 5 bases and J 8 bases; bases outside gene matches: 10. There are 14 residues in the CDR3. The CDR3 DNA is TGTGCCACCAGTGCTCACGACAGGGTGGAGGGCTACACCTTC. Translating gives CATSAHDRVEGYTF.

The chain has TRBV7-6 and TRBJ1-1, with no clear D. The ends were cut back, 2 bases at V and 5 bases at J, with 9 bases in the middle. This CDR3 has 13 residues. Looked up from germline, CDR1 is SGHVS and CDR2 is FNYEAQ. CDR3 region: CASSLNLWTEAFF. The CDR3 DNA is TGTGCCAGCAGCTTAAATCTGTGGACTGAAGCTTTCTTT.

A single count supports this clone. The V and J genes are TRBV5-1 and TRBJ1-6; 7 bases agree with TRBD1. V lost 4 bases and J lost 5; bases outside the gene matches: 6. The CDR3 runs to 15 residues. Germline lookup yields CDR1 SGHRS and CDR2 YFSETQ. CDR3 coding DNA: TGCGCCAGCAGCCCCCAAACAGGGGATAATTCACCCCTCCACTTT. Protein: CASSPQTGDNSPLHF.